These 6 T cell receptor beta chains were sequenced from one sample in a study of blood T cell repertoires in COVID-19. The data were produced by immunoSEQ multiplex PCR, yet TCRdb's version contains in-frame clones alone and is incomplete. Counted here are approximately 290,000 clones, 70% to 90% occurring once; the ten biggest clones make up 0.85% to 1%. The sample comprised peripheral blood. The receptor source for this set is a human donor with COVID-19, enrolled during active disease. The donor label of this sample is uncertain.

J is TRBJ1-5 and V is TRBV29-1, with 9 nucleotides matching TRBD1. This CDR3 has 14 residues. With 6 bases clipped from V and 7 bases from J, the junction kept 10 bases outside the gene matches. The germline V gene has CDR1 SQVTM and CDR2 ANQGSEA. The CDR3, as DNA: TGCAGCGTCGCTTTGGGGACAGGGAGGCAGCCCCAGCATTTT. It is translated as CSVALGTGRQPQHF. The variable domain in full, with the rest retrieved from reference TRBV29-1 and TRBJ1-5, is SAVISQKPSRDICQRGTSLTIQCQVDSQVTMMFWYRQQPGQSLTLIATANQGSEATYESGFVIDKFPISRPNLTFSTLTVSNMSPEDSSIYLCSVALGTGRQPQHFGDGTRLSIL.

This chain connects TRBV5-1 to TRBJ2-5; the D gene is possibly TRBD1 (6 bases). The CDR3 length is 14 residues. Germline CDR1 reads SGHRS; CDR2 reads YFSETQ. Trimming removed 6 bases from V and 4 bases from J, with 16 bases in between. The CDR3 spells CASKPGAGGETQYF. The CDR3, as DNA: TGCGCCAGCAAACCAGGGGCCGGAGGAGAGACCCAGTACTTC.

As DNA, the CDR3 is TGTGCCAGTAGGGGACTAGCGGGACACAATGAGCAGTTCTTC. It yields the protein CASRGLAGHNEQFF. J is TRBJ2-1 and V is TRBV19; 13 bases line up with TRBD2. Germline V lookup: CDR1 LNHDA, CDR2 SQIVND (reference sequence). The V and J ends lost 6 bases and 5 bases, in that order; junction bases with no gene match: 1. There are 14 residues in the CDR3.

The gene calls are TRBV11-2 and TRBJ2-1; the match to TRBD2 covers 9 bases. The V and J ends lost 1 base and 5 bases, in that order; junction bases with no gene match: 9. CDR3 length: 17 residues. Germline V lookup: CDR1 SGHAT, CDR2 FQNNGV. The CDR3 region is CASSLASGLAGNNEQFF. In nucleotides, the CDR3 is TGTGCCAGCAGCTTAGCCTCAGGGCTAGCGGGGAACAATGAGCAGTTCTTC.

The rearrangement links TRBV7-2 to TRBJ2-7; 7 bases align to TRBD2. V was pared by 3 bases and J by 6 bases, with 17 bases of the junction left unmatched. Germline V CDR1 and CDR2: SGHTA, FQGNSA. The CDR3 runs to 17 residues. CDR3 residues: CASSFRDLAEIPPEQYF. The DNA for the CDR3 is TGTGCCAGCAGCTTTAGGGACCTAGCGGAGATCCCCCCCGAGCAGTACTTC.

The chain uses TRBV29-1 and TRBJ1-3; tentative D call: TRBD1 (6 bases). V lost 3 bases to trimming and J lost 4 bases, with 10 bases between them. This CDR3 is built from 13 residues. Germline lookup yields CDR1 SQVTM and CDR2 ANQGSEA. The CDR3 bases are TGCAGCGTTGATGGGCAGGGGGGAAACACCATATATTTT. Translation: CSVDGQGGNTIYF. Combining the CDR3 with reference TRBV29-1 and TRBJ1-3 gives the whole variable domain SAVISQKPSRDICQRGTSLTIQCQVDSQVTMMFWYRQQPGQSLTLIATANQGSEATYESGFVIDKFPISRPNLTFSTLTVSNMSPEDSSIYLCSVDGQGGNTIYFGEGSWLTVV.